The subject of this entry is one TCR beta chain. Its antigen is unknown. No base qualities exist here, and no much larger clone lies one base off it. In the germline V gene (reference sequence), CDR1 corresponds to PRHDT and CDR2 to FYEKMQ. From its cysteine to its phenylalanine, the CDR3 spans 13 amino acids. Of all the DNA, just the CDR3 is kept, 39 bases in frame from base 1. V was cut back by 6 bases and J by 6 bases, leaving a gap of 12 bases between them. Receptor libraries were prepared by the immunoSEQ multiplex PCR assay. The multiplex PCR relied on a mix of 60 forward primers for TCR Vbeta segments and 13 reverse primers for TCR Jbeta segments. The CDR3 region of rearranged TCR beta genes was amplified from genomic DNA by a multiplex PCR assay. The amplified TCR beta libraries were sequenced on the Illumina HiSeq System as 87-base-pair reads. Concerning the study's data processing: Across the 700 or so repertoires, a later analysis counted around 80 million unique TCR beta chains, 9.5 million to 13 million of which were shared by at least two donors. A nearest-neighbor algorithm error-corrected the raw reads and collapsed the reads into unique sequences, merging closely related sequences to remove PCR and sequencing errors. CDR3 sequences were aligned to IMGT reference sequences to assign V, D and J gene segments. Each retained sequence needed at least a six-nucleotide match to both a V gene segment and a J gene segment. A rearrangement counted as productive if the CDR3 had no stop codons and remained in frame with V and J, and every other rearrangement counted as non-productive. CDR3 was defined according to IMGT convention as the region running from the second conserved V-encoded cysteine to the conserved J-encoded phenylalanine. In an earlier analysis of around 600 of the donors, sequences lacking an unambiguous match to a single V gene segment were excluded. An earlier analysis of some 610 of the donors called V segments functional above 56.7% productive rearrangements and segregating when the between-donor standard deviation exceeded 5%. A statistical classification framework was built to diagnose cytomegalovirus status from the catalog of TCR beta chain sequences. V and J gene assignment, in a later analysis, came from comparing TCR nucleotide sequences with IMGT/GENE-DB human TR gene sequences. In a later analysis, CDR3 sequences and most-parsimonious VDJ recombination scenarios were assigned using the TCRdist pipeline. In a later analysis, each TCR beta chain was defined by its CDR3 amino acid sequence together with its V-gene family, and reads lacking a unique V-gene family were excluded. A later analysis removed 600 or so highly shared, low-generation-probability nucleotide sequences to deal with suspected cross-contamination and a sequencing artifact. In a later analysis, a clonal expansion index was calculated for each public chain from normalized within-repertoire ranks of inferred template counts. Generation probabilities in a later analysis came from a VDJ recombination model fitted to out-of-frame rearrangements, and those results were checked against IGoR. In a later analysis, hypergeometric tests were used to score TCR-TCR, TCR-HLA and TCR-CMV co-occurrence, with a repertoire-size bias correction applied to TCR pairs. To estimate false discovery rates, a later analysis permuted the HLA or CMV assignments 20 times. In a later analysis, co-occurring TCRs were grouped using DBSCAN, with TCRdist sequence similarity added in when clustering inside HLA-allele-positive subsets. Repertoires with fewer than 30,000 or more than 120,000 public chains were left out of co-occurrence clustering, as were five repertoires with anomalous nucleotide sharing. TCRdb's version of the immuneACCESS table is confined to in-frame rearrangements and falls short of the full clone set. An unresolved V gene accounts for under half of the shortfall where checked; the remainder is of unknown origin. V, J and clone size are those of that table, while D and trimming were read from the DNA. This sample holds about 130,000 clones; about 82% were observed only once. The top ten hold less than 2% of the sample.

The cohort comprised some 700 healthy bone marrow donors. All cohort members were sampled while nominally healthy, although unrecorded immune exposures were likely present. The donor tested CMV seronegative, placing the donor among the 300 to 400 seronegative members of the cohort. A peripheral blood sample was provided by each donor, and peripheral blood mononuclear cells were used for TCR beta sequencing. The Qiagen DNeasy Blood Extraction Kit was used to extract genomic DNA from the blood cell samples. These data originate in a study of cytomegalovirus exposure and HLA in healthy donors (dated by TCRdb to 2016 to 2017). Background for the entire study: An earlier analysis of approximately 640 of the donors reported 250 to 350 Gb of sequence data and some 100 million unique TCR beta sequences from roughly 200 million T cells. Among the 398 genotyped donors, approximately 81% belonged to the genetic ancestry cluster associated with self-reported Caucasian donors. Rather than using new phenotypic data, the later analysis identified candidate immune exposures from TCR beta sequences and from how often those sequences occurred across donors. Donor age, sex, ethnicity and CMV serostatus were compiled together with the repertoire data. To decide whether each TCR beta V gene segment behaved as functional or pseudogenic, an earlier analysis of nearly 600 of the donors relied on high-throughput TCR beta sequencing. The aim of the study was to test whether cataloging public T cell receptors could identify signatures of past pathogen exposure. A few DR-DQ haplotypes were treated as single units for association and clustering because of strong linkage in the cohort. Typing coverage varied by locus: roughly 620-640 donors for A, B, C, DRB1 and DQB1; 522 for DQA1; around 610 for DPA1; fewer than 480 for DPB1. Across approximately 400 genotyped donors of the cohort, an average of roughly 230,000 unique TCR beta nucleotide sequences per donor were sequenced, and 15% to 20% of those sequences were non-productive. Along with the roughly 700-subject first cohort, a separate validation cohort of around 120 different subjects was used. Every repertoire in the discovery cohort had been generated on one and the same sequencing platform. A later analysis re-analyzed previously published TCR beta repertoires from approximately 670 donors and added high-resolution HLA genotyping to study TCR occurrence patterns. Using immunosequencing, the study profiled T cell repertoires from 640 or so subjects and related those repertoires to cytomegalovirus serostatus. Class I and class II HLA loci were covered by the typing at four-digit resolution. In a later genetic analysis, genome-wide SNP genotypes for about 55% of the 666 donors were used, and that subset was treated as a discovery cohort. About 310 gigabases of sequencing data and approximately 84 million unique TCR sequences were included in an early release covering around 650 HLA-typed donors. The study combined high-throughput TCR immunosequencing, statistical association of individual TCRs with disease status, and machine learning to predict cytomegalovirus infection status. The paper's findings and limits, for the study overall: Most CMV-associated TCR beta chains appeared to be HLA-restricted in a later analysis, and the HLA associations seemed to be driven largely by CMV exposure. Compared with equally common non-associated chains, HLA-associated TCR beta chains in a later analysis were more clonally expanded and had lower generation probabilities. V-gene and J-gene trimming of TCR beta chains was associated with a missense DCLRE1C variant in a later genetic analysis, and the association was replicated in an independent cohort. Linkage disequilibrium might explain the correlated functional status among segregating V segments, but an unknown experimental factor could not be excluded. A later analysis reported that several top co-occurrence clusters appeared linked to parvovirus B19, influenza, CMV and Epstein-Barr virus. Some 16 rarely observed V segments, including chromosome 9 orphons, were excluded from the earlier analysis of several hundred of the donors because counts were too low. In this cohort, only TCR beta chains were sequenced, and detectable features were limited by the absence of alpha or paired-chain data. When HLA alleles, especially DR and DQ, strongly co-occurred, TCR associations were difficult to assign to individual alleles. According to a later analysis, TCR association rates differed among HLA loci, with DRB1 alleles showing the most associated TCRs and HLA-C alleles showing the fewest. Across donors, most TCR sequences were observed very rarely, whereas some public TCRs were present in many individuals. HLA typing was unavailable for some donors at each locus, so association tests used only the typed subset. CMV serostatus was the only immune exposure information available for the cohort. The authors suggested that the approach could potentially be generalized to other disease states and immunological phenotypes. Broadly in line with IMGT annotations, most TCR beta V segments showed up in productive rearrangements about 87% or about 30% of the time in an earlier analysis of some 590 of the donors. Presence/absence analyses assumed roughly uniform sequencing depth across donors, an assumption that may not hold. A cluster of highly shared sequence variants was judged likely to be a technical artifact of the sequencing pipeline. According to a later genetic analysis, donors in an Asian-associated ancestry cluster had fewer N-insertions in productive TCRs than the approximately 690-donor mean. In vitro tests confirmed that a few of the cytomegalovirus-associated TCR beta chains recognize cytomegalovirus antigens. A further reported finding was that TCR beta sequences accurately predicted the HLA-A and HLA-B alleles for most subjects in the first cohort. Because the 87-base-pair reads could not distinguish some IMGT-functional V segments, including TRBV6-2 and TRBV6-3, those segments were excluded. Cytomegalovirus status was reported to be diagnosed by the classifier with high specificity and sensitivity in both the original and validation cohorts. At a false discovery rate of 0.05, a later analysis linked around 17,000 TCR beta sequences to specific HLA alleles. In the study, about 150 TCR beta chains were listed as associated with cytomegalovirus.

The specimen sequenced was PBMCs. The rearranged chain carries TRBV13 and TRBJ1-5, with TRBD1 perhaps the D gene, on 6 matching bases. The TCR comes from a middle-aged man in good health and CMV-seronegative. The bases are TGTGCCAGCAGTAGGGGGACGAGTCAGCCCCAGCATTTT. The translation is CASSRGTSQPQHF.